Described below is a single TCR beta chain sequence and its context. The antigen it recognizes is unknown. The sample holds no much larger clone one base away, and base qualities are not on file. TCRbeta CDR3 regions were amplified from genomic DNA by means of the immunoSEQ Assay, a bias-controlled multiplex PCR. In the original analysis: Nucleated cell counts per sample were estimated from amplification of reference gene primers within the assay. Sequence reads were collapsed and filtered to measure the absolute abundance of every unique TCRbeta CDR3 rearrangement. For each sample, productive Simpson clonality was calculated as the square root of Simpson's diversity index over productive rearrangements. TCRdb stores this immuneACCESS table with in-frame sequences only. Part of the clones is absent; in the studies checked, under half of the shortfall reflects unresolved V genes, and no reason is known for the rest. That table is the source of V, J and clone size, and D and trimming were worked out from the DNA. Present in this sample are hundreds of thousands of clones, around 88% of which were seen just once. Over 1.1% of the sample lies in the top ten.

These data are taken from a study of blood T cell repertoires in COVID-19 (dated by TCRdb to about 2020). As for the study more broadly: Samples from collaborators originated in the United States, Italy and Spain and spanned both the acute and convalescent phases of COVID-19. The prospective study material was composed of cDNA or gDNA derived from T cells, B-cell-depleted T cells, or PBMCs. Deeply sampled blood TCRbeta repertoires from subjects exposed to, actively infected with, or recovered from COVID-19 were included in the dataset. The repertoires were released in a freely available public database intended as a resource for research on the immune response to SARS-CoV-2. The samples were drawn from two sources: the first 160 participants of the ongoing ImmuneRACE study, and fewer than 1,500 subjects contributed by 6 global collaborators. Sample metadata almost always included a de-identified subject ID, COVID-19 status, age in years and sex. Where available, HLA class I and class II types were obtained from metadata supplied by the sample provider rather than from assay-based typing. The study at large found these results: The quantity of clinical and demographic metadata differed by source and by participant and was supplied without curation.

Whole blood was collected in K2EDTA tubes by collaborating institutions according to the institutions' own protocols. Collaborator samples were shipped for TCRbeta analysis as frozen whole blood, isolated PBMCs, or DNA extracted from either sample type. The sequenced sample was peripheral blood. The sequence came from a man aged 80 or over with acute or convalescent COVID-19.

DNA sequence: TGTGCCAGCAGTTTTGGGACAGCCTCCTACAATGAGCAGTTCTTC. Its product reads: CASSFGTASYNEQFF. The receptor chain draws on TRBV6-6 and TRBJ2-1; 7 bases in the middle match TRBD1. From the cysteine through the phenylalanine, the CDR3 covers 15 amino acids. Left in the record is the CDR3 DNA by itself, 45 bases read in frame from the first base. Clipping removes 4 bases from V and 0 bases from J, with 3 as the unmatched junction base count. Via the germline V gene (reference sequence), CDR1 is MNHNY and CDR2 SVGAGI.